A selection of T cell receptor beta chains follows, all from one sample in a study of response to subunit inactivated influenza vaccine. Via MiXCR, TCRdb re-called the RT-PCR reads, giving one row per CDR3 protein. This sample has about 500,000 distinct CDR3 sequences; approximately 15% occur once, and the top ten carry around 3%. The sample was CD4+ T cells sorted from PBMCs, taken less than 30 months after vaccination. Every receptor here comes from a man between 50 and 69 years old who received an inactivated influenza vaccine. The CDR3 runs from the conserved cysteine through the conserved F or W. Each record gives: J gene, clone size, CDR3 length, D gene, V gene, CDR3 DNA, CDR3 protein. A D gene is named only where the DNA matches it firmly. For some rows the clone size is stated as once, few or many, or as a class when expanded; others skip it.

TRBJ2-5	-	14	-	TRBV13	TGTGCCAGCAGCCGACAGACGTACCAAGAGACCCAGTACTTC	CASSRQTYQETQYF
TRBJ2-7	few	14	-	TRBV20-1	TGCAGTGCTAGAGATGATAGGTTCTTTTACGAGCAGTACTTC	CSARDDRFFYEQYF
TRBJ2-1	few	13	TRBD1	TRBV20-1	TGCAGTGCCAGACAGGGGGGAGAGAATGAGCAGTTCTTC	CSARQGGENEQFF
TRBJ2-5	-	13	TRBD2	TRBV27	TGTGCCAGCAGTGCCGGGACTAGCGTGACCCAGTACTTC	CASSAGTSVTQYF
TRBJ2-3	once	17	TRBD1	TRBV20-1	TGCTGTGCGCGCCGGGACAGGGGGGGGATAAGCACAGATACGCAGTATTTT	CCARRDRGGISTDTQYF
TRBJ1-6	few	15	-	TRBV7-9	TGTGCCAGCAGCTTACGCTCCGGGACTGGTTCACCCCTCCACTTT	CASSLRSGTGSPLHF
TRBJ2-7	-	15	-	TRBV7-2	TGTGCCAGCAGCTCGACCCCTGGGGGCAGTTACGAGCAGTACTTC	CASSSTPGGSYEQYF
TRBJ2-5	-	14	TRBD1	TRBV6-1	TGTGCCAGCAGTCAGTACAGGGGGGCGGAGACCCAGTACTTC	CASSQYRGAETQYF
TRBJ2-7	-	16	TRBD1	TRBV10-3	TGTGCCATCAGTGAGTTTGGACAGGGGTCCCCCTACGAGCAGTACTTC	CAISEFGQGSPYEQYF
TRBJ1-4	-	14	TRBD1	TRBV6-1	TGTGCCAGCAGTCGGGACAGGTGGGATGAAAAACTGTTTTTT	CASSRDRWDEKLFF
TRBJ2-1	few	11	-	TRBV5-4	TGTGCCAACGGAGATTACAATGAGCAGTTCTTC	CANGDYNEQFF
TRBJ1-2	-	15	-	TRBV29-1	TGCAGCGTTGGGAGTGGGTATCGGGGCATCTATGGCTACACCTTC	CSVGSGYRGIYGYTF
TRBJ2-5	few	12	-	TRBV29-1	TGCAGCGCCCAAAGGGGTCCGGAGACCCAGTACTTC	CSAQRGPETQYF
TRBJ1-4	-	18	-	TRBV11-2	TGTGCCAGCAGCTTCAGGTCGGCGACATTTACTAAAAATGAAAAACTGTTTTTT	CASSFRSATFTKNEKLFF
TRBJ2-3	-	13	-	TRBV29-1	TGCAGCGTTGCGTGGGTGGGCACAGATACGCAGTATTTT	CSVAWVGTDTQYF
TRBJ2-2	few	17	TRBD2	TRBV11-3	TGTGCCAGCAGCCCCTCCCTAGCGGGAGGGAGCACCGGGGAGCTGTTTTTT	CASSPSLAGGSTGELFF
TRBJ1-2	-	13	-	TRBV2	TGTGCCAGCAGTAACCGACAAGACTATGGCTACACCTTC	CASSNRQDYGYTF
TRBJ2-7	-	12	-	TRBV20-1	TGCAGTGCCCGGGACGGAGTCTACGAGCAGTACTTC	CSARDGVYEQYF
TRBJ2-1	-	11	-	TRBV29-1	TGCAGCGGTTTGGGTTTCAATGAGCAGTTCTTC	CSGLGFNEQFF
TRBJ1-1	-	15	-	TRBV7-2	TGTGCCAGCAGCTTAGGTAGTCCCTTGAACACTGAAGCTTTCTTT	CASSLGSPLNTEAFF
TRBJ2-3	few	15	TRBD2	TRBV6-5	TGTGCCAGCAGTTACGGGACTAGTCGCACAGATACGCAGTATTTT	CASSYGTSRTDTQYF
TRBJ2-3	-	13	-	TRBV14	TGTGCCAGCAGCCTTCATCTAGCTGATACGCAGTATTTT	CASSLHLADTQYF
TRBJ2-3	-	14	-	TRBV10-3	TGTGCCATCAGTGAGTCTTTTGGAGGCGATACGCAGTATTTT	CAISESFGGDTQYF
TRBJ2-1	few	15	-	TRBV7-8	TGTGCCAGCAGCTTAGTATGGCGGGGTAGCGATGAGCAGTTCTTC	CASSLVWRGSDEQFF
TRBJ2-7	many	14	TRBD1	TRBV5-1	TGCGCCAGCAGCACGGGGACAGGGGGCGACGAGCAGTACTTC	CASSTGTGGDEQYF
TRBJ1-1	many	17	-	TRBV4-1	TGCGCCAGCAGCCAAGTTCCGCGACGGCGGTTGAACACTGAAGCTTTCTTT	CASSQVPRRRLNTEAFF
TRBJ2-5	-	13	-	TRBV28	TGTGCCAGCAGTTGGACGGGGGCAGAGACCCAGTACTTC	CASSWTGAETQYF
TRBJ2-7	-	12	TRBD1	TRBV14	TGTGCCAGCAGCCAAGGGACAGGTAGACAGTACTTC	CASSQGTGRQYF
TRBJ2-3	-	15	-	TRBV4-1	TGCGCCAGCAGCCACATTGGGGGGCGGACAGATACGCAGTATTTT	CASSHIGGRTDTQYF
TRBJ2-1	-	16	-	TRBV9	TGTGCCAGCAGCGTAGATGATAGCGGCTTCTACAATGAGCAGTTCTTC	CASSVDDSGFYNEQFF
TRBJ2-7	few	14	-	TRBV7-2	TGTGCCAGCAGCCTAACCGGGTTTGCTGGAGTGCAGTACTTC	CASSLTGFAGVQYF
TRBJ2-5	many	13	-	TRBV5-1	TGCGCCAGCAGCTTGGGGGAGAAGGAGACCCAGTACTTC	CASSLGEKETQYF
TRBJ2-1	few	15	TRBD2	TRBV12-5	TGTGCTAGTGGTCGGAGCGGGACCTGGGGCAATGAGCAGTTCTTC	CASGRSGTWGNEQFF
TRBJ2-1	-	16	TRBD1	TRBV6-5	TGTGCCAGCAGTTTATTTAACAGGGGCCCTTACAATGAGCAGTTCTTC	CASSLFNRGPYNEQFF
TRBJ2-2	-	16	TRBD2	TRBV11-2	TGTGCCAGCAGCTTAGATTTGCGGGAGTTCACCGGGGAGCTGTTTTTT	CASSLDLREFTGELFF
TRBJ2-3	-	16	TRBD2	TRBV27	TGTGCCAGCAGTTTGGGGACTAGCGGGATCTCAGATACGCAGTATTTT	CASSLGTSGISDTQYF
TRBJ2-3	-	15	TRBD2	TRBV9	TGTGCCAGCAGCGTAGGGACTAGCGGGAGTGGATCGCAGTATTTT	CASSVGTSGSGSQYF
TRBJ1-3	-	17	-	TRBV7-2	TGTGCCAGCAGCTTAGTGTCGCGACGATACTCTGGAAACACCATATATTTT	CASSLVSRRYSGNTIYF
TRBJ2-2	many	15	TRBD1	TRBV12-3/TRBV12-4	TGTGCCAGCAGCCGGACAGGACGTAACACCGGGGAGCTGTTTTTT	CASSRTGRNTGELFF
TRBJ1-1	-	18	-	TRBV12-1	TGTGCCAGCAGCTTGCAAGAGGGGGTTTCGGTCATGAACACTGAAGCTTTCTTT	CASSLQEGVSVMNTEAFF
TRBJ2-3	-	15	TRBD2	TRBV6-2/TRBV6-3	TGTGCCAGCAGTCTAGCGGGAGGTTATGGAGATACGCAGTATTTT	CASSLAGGYGDTQYF
TRBJ2-7	-	13	TRBD1	TRBV11-2	TGTGCCAGCATCCCTCCAGGGGGTAACGAGCAGTACTTC	CASIPPGGNEQYF
TRBJ2-3	few	13	-	TRBV7-9	TGTGCCAGCAGCAAGTTAGACACAGATACGCAGTATTTT	CASSKLDTDTQYF
TRBJ2-1	few	15	-	TRBV5-1	TGCGCCAGCAGCTCCCAGTTTACCTCCTACAATGAGCAGTTCTTC	CASSSQFTSYNEQFF
TRBJ2-1	-	14	-	TRBV12-3/TRBV12-4	TGTGCCAGCAGTTTAGGTGCTGGGACGGGAGAGCAGTTCTTC	CASSLGAGTGEQFF
TRBJ1-1	-	13	-	TRBV4-3	TGCGCCAGCAGCCAAGGGCGGCAGGAGCGAGCTTTCTTT	CASSQGRQERAFF
TRBJ1-1	-	16	TRBD1	TRBV12-3/TRBV12-4	TGTGCCAGCAGTTTGTCTTTTCGGACAGGGGGAACTGAAGCTTTCTTT	CASSLSFRTGGTEAFF
TRBJ2-5	few	18	-	TRBV19	TGTGCCAGTAGTGCCCCACGGGGCCAGGGTGGTTTGGAGGAGACCCAGTACTTC	CASSAPRGQGGLEETQYF
TRBJ2-3	few	14	TRBD2	TRBV20-1	TGCAGTGCTAACCTAGCGGGGGTCCCGGATACGCAGTATTTT	CSANLAGVPDTQYF
TRBJ2-7	-	14	-	TRBV13	TGTGCCAGCAAGAGTTCAGGGCCTTTATACGAGCAGTACTTC	CASKSSGPLYEQYF
TRBJ1-2	-	16	-	TRBV6-5	TGTGCCAGCAGTTACTCGTATCTAGGGGCACTGAATGGCTACACCTTC	CASSYSYLGALNGYTF
TRBJ2-7	-	15	TRBD1	TRBV5-1	TGCGCCAGCAGCTTTGGACAGGGGTGGTCCGACGAGCAGTACTTC	CASSFGQGWSDEQYF
TRBJ2-6	-	19	-	TRBV7-6	TGTGCCAGCAGCTTAGCATCGGCTGCGGACTACTCTGGGGCCAACGTCCTGACTTTC	CASSLASAADYSGANVLTF
TRBJ2-7	-	11	-	TRBV28	TGTGCCAGCACCTCAGCCTACGAGCAGTACTTC	CASTSAYEQYF
TRBJ2-7	-	13	-	TRBV7-2	TGTGCCAGCAGCTATAGGGGGGTACACGAGCAGTACTTC	CASSYRGVHEQYF
TRBJ1-2	-	15	-	TRBV20-1	TGCAGTGCTAGAATCCGGACAGTTCCCAACTATGGCTACACCTTC	CSARIRTVPNYGYTF
TRBJ2-3	-	17	-	TRBV28	TGTGCCAGCAGTTTACCCCAATGGCAGCGCCTTACAGATACGCAGTATTTT	CASSLPQWQRLTDTQYF